This T cell receptor beta chain is drawn from a study of T cell clonality in common variable immunodeficiency. Sequenced by immunoSEQ multiplex PCR; TCRdb stores in-frame clones only, minus some. The table lists 45,000 to 60,000 clones, with no singletons. The CDR3 spans 16 residues. Deletions cut 4 bases from V and 5 bases from J, with 21 bases between. The germline gives CDR1 SNHLY, CDR2 FYNNEI. Whole-study findings and limits: Compared with healthy controls, CVID subjects showed increased TCRbeta clonality, mostly in about a third. Links between repertoire features and CVID complications were heterogeneity-limited. CVID subjects shared fewer TCRbeta clones than healthy controls did. Fewer deletions and N-nucleotide insertions were reportedly seen in common variable immunodeficiency TCR beta sequences.

There are many counts of this clone. Its antigen is unidentified. The read terminates 3 residues ahead of where the CDR3 ends, so the germline J gene completes it. The genes are TRBV2 and TRBJ2-7; the D gene is possibly TRBD1 (5 bases). The sample comprised peripheral blood mononuclear cells. This TCR came from a person aged 18 to 70 in good health. CDR3 loop: CASSAPGFTKADEQYF. The part of the CDR3 DNA that was read is TGTGCCAGCAGTGCCCCAGGGTTCACAAAAGCAGACGAG.